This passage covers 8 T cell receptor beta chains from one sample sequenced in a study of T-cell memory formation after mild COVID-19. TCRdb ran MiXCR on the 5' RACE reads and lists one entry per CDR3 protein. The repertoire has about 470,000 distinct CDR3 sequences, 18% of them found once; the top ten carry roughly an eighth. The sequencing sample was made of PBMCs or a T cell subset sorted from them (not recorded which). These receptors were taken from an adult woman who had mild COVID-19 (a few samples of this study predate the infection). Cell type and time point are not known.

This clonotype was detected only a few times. In DNA form, the CDR3 reads TGTGCCAGCAGTTTCAGTTTTGGGGGCTACGGGACCCTCACAGATACGCAGTATTTT. Translating it yields CASSFSFGGYGTLTDTQYF. This chain connects TRBV12-3 or TRBV12-4 to TRBJ2-3; D may be TRBD1 (6 bases). The CDR3 consists of 19 residues. The ends were cut back, 3 bases at V and 2 bases at J, with 24 bases in the middle.

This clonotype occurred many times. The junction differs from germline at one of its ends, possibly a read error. CDR3 in amino acids: CASSLRRGGTDTQYF. CDR3 coding DNA: TGTGCCAGCAGCTTAAGGCGGGGGGGCACAGATACGCAGTATTTT. J is TRBJ2-3 and V is TRBV5-1; the match to TRBD2 covers 8 bases. The CDR3 extends over 15 amino acids. The germline CDR1 and CDR2 sequences are SGHRS and YFSETQ. The whole variable domain, remainder taken from reference TRBV5-1 and TRBJ2-3, is KAGVTQTPRYLIKTRGQQVTLSCSPISGHRSVSWYQQTPGQGLQFLFEYFSETQRNKGNFPGRFSGRQFSNSRSEMNVSTLELGDSALYLCASSLRRGGTDTQYFGPGTRLTVL.

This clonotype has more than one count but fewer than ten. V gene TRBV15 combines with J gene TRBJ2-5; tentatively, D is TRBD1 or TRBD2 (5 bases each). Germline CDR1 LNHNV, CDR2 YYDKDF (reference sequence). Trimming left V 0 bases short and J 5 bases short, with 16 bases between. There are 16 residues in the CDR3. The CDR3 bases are TGTGCCACCAGCAGAGAAGCCCCCGGGACCGCGGAGACCCAGTACTTC. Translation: CATSREAPGTAETQYF.

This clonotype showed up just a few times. Here the CDR3 DNA reads TGTGCCAGCAGTGCTCGCTACAGGGGCCTCTCCTACGAGCAGTACTTC. This gives the protein CASSARYRGLSYEQYF. The rearrangement joins TRBV2 to TRBJ2-7; 7 positions agree with TRBD1. The V gene end was trimmed by 4 bases and the J gene end by 0 bases; junction bases not matched to a gene: 9. Germline CDR1 reads SNHLY; CDR2 reads FYNNEI. This CDR3 comprises 16 residues.

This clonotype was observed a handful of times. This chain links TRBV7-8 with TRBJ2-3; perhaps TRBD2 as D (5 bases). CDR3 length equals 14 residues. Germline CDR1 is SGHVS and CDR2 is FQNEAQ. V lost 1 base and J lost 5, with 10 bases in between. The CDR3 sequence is CASSLGPSRDTQYF. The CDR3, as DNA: TGTGCCAGCAGCTTAGGTCCTAGCCGAGATACGCAGTATTTT.

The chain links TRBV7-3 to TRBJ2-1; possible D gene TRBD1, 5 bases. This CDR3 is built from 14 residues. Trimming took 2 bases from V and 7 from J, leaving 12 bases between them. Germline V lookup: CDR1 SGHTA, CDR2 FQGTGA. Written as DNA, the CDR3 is TGTGCCAGCAGCTTATTCTCAGGGCTTAATGAGCAGTTCTTC. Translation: CASSLFSGLNEQFF.

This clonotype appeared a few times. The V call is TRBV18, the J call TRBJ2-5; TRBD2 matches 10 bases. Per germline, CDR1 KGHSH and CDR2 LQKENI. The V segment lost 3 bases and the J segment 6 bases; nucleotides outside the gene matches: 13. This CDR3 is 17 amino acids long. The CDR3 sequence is CASSPGLAGALGKTQYF. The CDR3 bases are TGTGCCAGCTCACCCGGTCTAGCGGGAGCCTTAGGGAAGACCCAGTACTTC.

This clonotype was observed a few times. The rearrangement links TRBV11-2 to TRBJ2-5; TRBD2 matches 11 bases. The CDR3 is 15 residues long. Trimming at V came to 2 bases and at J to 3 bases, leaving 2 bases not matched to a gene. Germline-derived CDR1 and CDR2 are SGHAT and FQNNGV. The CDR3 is CASSLWGLAEETQYF. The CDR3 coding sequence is TGTGCCAGCAGCTTATGGGGACTAGCGGAAGAGACCCAGTACTTC. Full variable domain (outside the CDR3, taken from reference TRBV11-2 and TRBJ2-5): EAGVAQSPRYKIIEKRQSVAFWCNPISGHATLYWYQQILGQGPKLLIQFQNNGVVDDSQLPKDRFSAERLKGVDSTLKIQPAKLEDSAVYLCASSLWGLAEETQYFGPGTRLLVL.